This entry lists 14 T cell receptor beta chains sequenced from one sample in a study of shared clonotypes between healthy human individuals. This table comes from immunoSEQ multiplex PCR, and its TCRdb copy is limited to in-frame clones, with some not included. This repertoire shows about 870,000 clones, about 92% found once; its top ten account for around 24%. Naive CD8 isolation took CD45RO-negative cells positively selected for CCR7 and excluded terminally differentiated effector memory CD45RA+ cells. Sequencing was done on a sample of naive CD8+ T cells sorted from blood. These receptors were collected from a man in his thirties or forties in good health.

The chain uses TRBV5-6 and TRBJ2-1; TRBD2 matches at 7 bases. CDR1 is SGHDT, CDR2 YYEEEE, per germline. CDR3 length equals 16 residues. Trimming cost V 1 base and J 5 bases; bases outside gene matches: 9. The CDR3 coding sequence is TGTGCCAGCAGCTTGACTCGCGGGAGAGGGGACAATGAGCAGTTCTTC. Its protein is CASSLTRGRGDNEQFF.

V gene TRBV6-6 combines with J gene TRBJ2-7, with D possibly matching TRBD1 (5 bases). CDR1 and CDR2 from the germline V gene are MNHNY and SVGAGI (reference sequence). The CDR3 runs to 14 residues. V dropped 2 bases and J dropped 3 bases, with 11 bases sitting between them. The CDR3 loop is CASSYGRGGYEQYF. Here the CDR3 DNA reads TGTGCCAGCAGTTACGGTAGGGGCGGCTACGAGCAGTACTTC.

This clone occurred a few times. The V call is TRBV7-9, the J call TRBJ2-2, with D possibly TRBD2 on 5 matching bases. Looked up from germline, CDR1 is SEHNR and CDR2 is FQNEAQ (reference sequence). The length of the CDR3 is 16 residues. The V end lost 8 bases, the J end lost 0 bases, and 16 bases lay between the germline ends. CDR3 protein: CASLRRGGANTGELFF. The CDR3 nucleotides are TGTGCCAGCTTACGTCGGGGTGGCGCGAACACCGGGGAGCTGTTTTTT.

This sequence joins TRBV11-2 and TRBJ2-5, with 11 bases that match TRBD2. J gave up 1 base and V 0 bases, and 10 bases lay outside the gene matches. Per germline, CDR1 SGHAT and CDR2 FQNNGV. This CDR3 is built from 19 residues. The CDR3 DNA follows: TGTGCCAGCAGCTTAGATGCGCTAGCGGGGGGAAAAACCCAAGAGACCCAGTACTTC. Translation: CASSLDALAGGKTQETQYF.

The genes are TRBV7-6 and TRBJ1-3; maybe TRBD1 (5 bases). CDR1 and CDR2 from the germline V gene are SGHVS and FNYEAQ. The V and J ends lost 4 bases and 6 bases respectively, with 13 bases between them. CDR3 size: 14 residues. CDR3 residues: CASSSGTRVNTIYF. CDR3 DNA: TGTGCCAGCAGCTCTGGGACCAGGGTAAACACCATATATTTT.

The gene calls are TRBV15 and TRBJ2-3; D is unresolved. Per germline, CDR1 LNHNV and CDR2 YYDKDF (reference sequence). The CDR3 sequence is 17 residues long. V was cut by 3 bases and J by 1 base, with 17 bases left in between. The CDR3 loop is CATSSLSVGGGTDTQYF. CDR3 nucleotide sequence: TGTGCCACCAGCAGTCTTTCCGTTGGTGGGGGCACAGATACGCAGTATTTT. Based on the CDR3 plus reference TRBV15 and TRBJ2-3, the full variable domain is DAMVIQNPRYQVTQFGKPVTLSCSQTLNHNVMYWYQQKSSQAPKLLFHYYDKDFNNEADTPDNFQSRRPNTSFCFLDIRSPGLGDTAMYLCATSSLSVGGGTDTQYFGPGTRLTVL.

The rearrangement links TRBV28 to TRBJ2-1; D is unresolved. V lost 5 bases, J lost 6 bases, and 8 bases lay in between. CDR1 is MDHEN and CDR2 is SYDVKM in the germline V gene. The length of the CDR3 is 12 residues. The CDR3 sequence is CASSKGFNEQFF. The CDR3 DNA reads TGTGCCAGCAGTAAAGGGTTCAATGAGCAGTTCTTC. Complete variable domain (other parts from reference TRBV28 and TRBJ2-1): DVKVTQSSRYLVKRTGEKVFLECVQDMDHENMFWYRQDPGLGLRLIYFSYDVKMKEKGDIPEGYSVSREKKERFSLILESASTNQTSMYLCASSKGFNEQFFGPGTRLTVL.

This clone occurred once. The rearrangement links TRBV6-5 to TRBJ2-4; D remains ambiguous. CDR1 is MNHEY and CDR2 is SVGAGI in the germline V gene. Trimming stripped 0 bases from V and 6 bases from J, with 12 bases between. The CDR3 runs to 15 residues. CDR3: CASSYSTRLANIQYF. The CDR3, as DNA: TGTGCCAGCAGTTACTCGACCAGATTAGCAAACATTCAGTACTTC.

The V gene is TRBV7-9, the J gene TRBJ2-7; the match to TRBD2 covers 7 bases. The CDR3 runs to 16 residues. Trimming took 2 bases from V and 1 from J; bases not matched to a gene: 8. Germline CDR1 reads SEHNR; CDR2 reads FQNEAQ (reference sequence). The DNA of the CDR3 is TGTGCCAGCAGCTTAATTGCGGGACTAAAATCCTACGAGCAGTACTTC. This translates into CASSLIAGLKSYEQYF.

V and J are TRBV29-1 and TRBJ1-2; TRBD1 is a possible D gene (5 bases). Germline assignment: CDR1 SQVTM and CDR2 ANQGSEA. The V end was cut by 3 bases, the J end by 4 bases, with 9 bases between. The CDR3 runs 12 residues. The CDR3 bases are TGCAGCGTTGAGTTGCAGGGCTATGGCTACACCTTC. Translated: CSVELQGYGYTF.

The rearrangement joins TRBV4-1 to TRBJ2-2; D gene uncertain. V was cut by 3 bases and J by 6 bases, with 8 bases left in between. Germline V gene lookup returns CDR1 MGHRA and CDR2 YSYEKL. The CDR3 contains 13 residues. This CDR3 reads CASSQRISGELFF. The CDR3 bases are TGCGCCAGCAGCCAGAGGATCTCCGGGGAGCTGTTTTTT.

This clone was found a few times. The genes are TRBV19 and TRBJ2-1, with D unresolved. The CDR3 loop spans 14 amino acids. Germline V gene sequence: CDR1 LNHDA, CDR2 SQIVND (reference sequence). Trimming shortened V by 1 base and J by 6 bases, and 10 bases separated the two germline ends. CDR3: CASSIAPSGNEQFF. The CDR3 nucleotides read TGTGCCAGTAGTATAGCCCCCTCCGGCAATGAGCAGTTCTTC.

The chain couples TRBV4-1 to TRBJ1-2; D unresolved. The CDR3 covers 17 residues. V dropped 0 bases and J dropped 6 bases, with 20 bases sitting between them. Germline V lookup: CDR1 MGHRA, CDR2 YSYEKL. The CDR3 region is CASSQDHIEDPINGYTF. The CDR3 coding sequence is TGCGCCAGCAGCCAAGATCATATAGAGGACCCTATAAATGGCTACACCTTC.

The V and J genes are TRBV28 and TRBJ2-1; the match to TRBD2 covers 15 bases. This CDR3 is 19 amino acids long. Germline loops: CDR1 MDHEN, CDR2 SYDVKM. Germline trimming cut 4 bases from V and 7 bases from J; bases unmatched to any gene: 14. This CDR3 reads CASSSKGTSGRRWDNEQFF. The CDR3 nucleotides are TGTGCCAGCAGTTCAAAAGGGACTAGCGGGAGGAGGTGGGATAATGAGCAGTTCTTC.